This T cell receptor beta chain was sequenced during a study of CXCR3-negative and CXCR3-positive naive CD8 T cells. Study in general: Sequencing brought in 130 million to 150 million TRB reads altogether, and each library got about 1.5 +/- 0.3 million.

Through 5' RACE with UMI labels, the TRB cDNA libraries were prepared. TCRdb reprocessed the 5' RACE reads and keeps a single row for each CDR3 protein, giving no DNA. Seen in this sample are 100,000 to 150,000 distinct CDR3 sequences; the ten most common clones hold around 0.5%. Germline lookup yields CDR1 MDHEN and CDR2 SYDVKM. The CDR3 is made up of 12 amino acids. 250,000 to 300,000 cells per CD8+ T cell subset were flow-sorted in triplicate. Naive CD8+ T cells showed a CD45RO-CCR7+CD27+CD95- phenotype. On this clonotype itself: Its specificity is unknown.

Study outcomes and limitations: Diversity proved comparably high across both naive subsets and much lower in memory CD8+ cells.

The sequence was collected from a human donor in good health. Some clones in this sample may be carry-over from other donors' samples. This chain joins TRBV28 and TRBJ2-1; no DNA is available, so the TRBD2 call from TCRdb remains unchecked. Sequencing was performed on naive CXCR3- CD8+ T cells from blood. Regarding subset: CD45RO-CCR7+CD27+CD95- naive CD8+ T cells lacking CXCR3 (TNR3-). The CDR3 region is CAIETSANEQFF. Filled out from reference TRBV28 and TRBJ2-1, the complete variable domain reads DVKVTQSSRYLVKRTGEKVFLECVQDMDHENMFWYRQDPGLGLRLIYFSYDVKMKEKGDIPEGYSVSREKKERFSLILESASTNQTSMYLCAIETSANEQFFGPGTRLTVL.